The sequence of this TCR beta chain was determined in a study of cytomegalovirus exposure and HLA in healthy donors. Study-wide findings and caveats: A link between a missense DCLRE1C variant and TCR beta V- and J-gene trimming emerged from a later analysis.

Germline V gene data show CDR1 as SGHNT and CDR2 as YYREEE (reference sequence). V lost 2 bases and J 6 bases, leaving 9 bases between the germline ends. The CDR3 length is 14 residues. For this clone: Its cognate antigen is unknown.

The PCR employed 60 Vbeta primers together with 13 Jbeta primers. Measured with immunoSEQ multiplex PCR; TCRdb has only the in-frame clones, and not every one. The sample has around 190,000 clones; more than 70% are singletons. This receptor was obtained from a woman between 40 and 50 years old in good health and CMV-seronegative. Sample: PBMCs. The chain recombines TRBV5-4 with TRBJ1-6; D gene uncertain. The DNA of the CDR3 is TGTGCCAGCAGCTTCCCAGGCTTTAATTCACCCCTCCACTTT. It codes for CASSFPGFNSPLHF.